These 26 T cell receptor beta chains came from one sample sequenced in a study of blood T cell repertoires in COVID-19. Assay used: immunoSEQ multiplex PCR; TCRdb lists only in-frame clones, some missing. In the table there are about 220,000 clones, 82% of which are singletons. The material sequenced was peripheral blood. These receptors all stem from a woman aged 70-85 years with COVID-19, enrolled during active disease.

This clone showed up just a few times. The chain employs TRBV7-9 and TRBJ1-4; 7 positions agree with TRBD1. The germline CDR1 and CDR2 sequences are SEHNR and FQNEAQ (reference sequence). V gave up 5 bases and J gave up 3 bases; unmatched junction bases: 6. This CDR3 region has 15 residues. The CDR3 loop reads CASSPPGQSNEKLFF. The CDR3 DNA reads as TGTGCCAGCAGCCCTCCGGGACAGTCTAATGAAAAACTGTTTTTT.

The rearrangement joins TRBV2 to TRBJ1-1; TRBD1 agrees at 9 bases. The J segment lost 5 bases and the V segment lost 6 bases, leaving 10 bases of the junction unmatched. The germline gives CDR1 SNHLY, CDR2 FYNNEI. This CDR3 region has 15 residues. CDR3 amino acids: CASRGRDRASTEAFF. In nucleotides, the CDR3 is TGTGCCAGCAGAGGAAGGGACAGGGCATCGACTGAAGCTTTCTTT.

The chain has TRBV5-1 and TRBJ2-7, with D tentatively TRBD1 (5 bases). From germline, CDR1 is SGHRS and CDR2 YFSETQ. V shed 0 bases and J shed 4 bases, with 14 bases lying between them. The CDR3 spans 15 residues. CDR3 protein: CASSLEGRVLYEQYF. The CDR3 DNA follows: TGCGCCAGCAGCTTGGAGGGCAGGGTCTTATACGAGCAGTACTTC.

The gene calls are TRBV29-1 and TRBJ2-1; D gene ambiguous. Germline CDR1 and CDR2: SQVTM and ANQGSEA. This CDR3 has 14 residues. Trimming took off 2 bases at V and 0 bases at J, with 8 bases between the two ends. CDR3 DNA sequence: TGCAGCGTTGAATCCTTATACTCCTACAATGAGCAGTTCTTC. It yields the protein CSVESLYSYNEQFF.

This clone has a single count. The chain couples TRBV5-1 to TRBJ2-5; 7 bases agree with TRBD1. The CDR3 covers 15 residues. Germline assignment: CDR1 SGHRS and CDR2 YFSETQ. V trimming: 0 bases; J trimming: 5 bases; junction bases outside the gene matches: 7. The CDR3 DNA follows: TGCGCCAGCAGCTTGGAACGGCCAGGGGGTGAGACCCAGTACTTC. Its translation: CASSLERPGGETQYF. The variable domain in full, completed from reference TRBV5-1 and TRBJ2-5, reads KAGVTQTPRYLIKTRGQQVTLSCSPISGHRSVSWYQQTPGQGLQFLFEYFSETQRNKGNFPGRFSGRQFSNSRSEMNVSTLELGDSALYLCASSLERPGGETQYFGPGTRLLVL.

The J gene is TRBJ2-3, the V gene TRBV11-2, with D possibly being TRBD2 (6 bases). In germline, CDR1 is SGHAT, CDR2 FQNNGV. CDR3 size: 14 residues. V was cut by 4 bases and J by 5 bases, with 13 bases left in between. CDR3 amino acids: CASSSRLVGDTQYF. The CDR3 region has the DNA TGTGCCAGCAGCTCCCGACTAGTTGGAGATACGCAGTATTTT.

This chain joins TRBV28 and TRBJ1-2; D might be TRBD1 (6 bases). The CDR3 runs to 15 residues. Deletions cut 5 bases from V and 5 bases from J, with 18 bases between. Germline-derived CDR1 and CDR2 are MDHEN and SYDVKM. CDR3 in amino acids: CASSRNRVSGYGYTF. In nucleotides, the CDR3 is TGTGCCAGCAGTCGAAACAGGGTTTCTGGATATGGCTACACCTTC.

The chain uses TRBV19 and TRBJ1-6; no clear D gene. CDR3 length: 13 residues. V was shortened by 3 bases and J by 11 bases, with 11 bases between the two germline ends. Germline values: CDR1 LNHDA, CDR2 SQIVND (reference sequence). CDR3 sequence: CASSMNTEPPLHF. Written as DNA, the CDR3 is TGTGCCAGTAGTATGAACACAGAACCACCCCTCCACTTT.

The table lists this clone with a count of one. V gene TRBV28 combines with J gene TRBJ1-2; 8 bases align to TRBD1. In germline, CDR1 is MDHEN, CDR2 SYDVKM. This CDR3 is 13 amino acids long. After removal of 11 bases from V and 6 bases from J, the junction contained 11 bases not matched to a gene. CDR3 sequence (DNA): TGTGCCCTACAGGGGGACAGGACCAATGGCTACACCTTC. It yields the protein CALQGDRTNGYTF.

The chain carries TRBV5-4 and TRBJ2-7; 13 bases match TRBD2. After removal of 2 bases from V and 3 bases from J, the junction contained 5 bases not matched to a gene. Per germline, CDR1 SGHNT and CDR2 YYREEE (reference sequence). This CDR3 is 16 amino acids long. For the CDR3, the DNA is TGTGCCAGCAGCTTAAAGGGACTAGCGGGACGCTACGAGCAGTACTTC. This translates into CASSLKGLAGRYEQYF.

The chain joins TRBV11-2 to TRBJ2-3; no reliable D call. The V end was cut by 1 base, the J end by 8 bases, with 19 bases between. CDR1 SGHAT and CDR2 FQNNGV come from the germline V gene. This CDR3 comprises 16 residues. Here the CDR3 reads CASSLALGRAGATQYF. DNA for the CDR3: TGTGCCAGCAGCTTAGCTCTGGGCCGCGCCGGCGCTACGCAGTATTTT.

CDR3 bases: TGTGCCAGCAGCCAGGGACAGGGAGAGACCCAGTACTTC. Amino acids: CASSQGQGETQYF. The rearrangement joins TRBV2 to TRBJ2-5, with 9 nucleotides matching TRBD1. Germline CDR1 and CDR2: SNHLY and FYNNEI. The CDR3 contains 13 residues. Unmatched junction bases numbered 3, after V lost 6 bases and J lost 4 bases.

V usage is TRBV6-1 and J usage is TRBJ1-5; no definite D call. CDR3 size: 16 residues. Germline V gene sequence: CDR1 MNHNS, CDR2 SASEGT. V lost 1 base and J 0 bases, leaving 10 bases between the germline ends. CDR3 DNA: TGTGCCAGCAGTGAAGAGGTAAGGAGTAGCAATCAGCCCCAGCATTTT. Its translation is CASSEEVRSSNQPQHF.

J is TRBJ2-7 and V is TRBV6-5, with 7 positions matching TRBD1. The CDR3 has 15 residues. CDR1 and CDR2 from the germline V gene are MNHEY and SVGAGI. V lost 5 bases and J lost 2; bases outside the gene matches: 9. The CDR3 loop reads CASSPTGDPTYEQYF. Written as DNA, the CDR3 is TGTGCCAGCAGTCCCACAGGGGACCCCACCTACGAGCAGTACTTC.

This chain connects TRBV5-4 to TRBJ2-1; maybe TRBD2 (7 bases). V gave up 0 bases and J gave up 0 bases, with 13 bases separating them. Germline assignment: CDR1 SGHNT and CDR2 YYREEE (reference sequence). The CDR3 totals 17 residues. The CDR3 DNA follows: TGTGCCAGCAGCTTGGGGGGAGGGGGTATCTCCTACAATGAGCAGTTCTTC. The encoded protein is CASSLGGGGISYNEQFF.

This chain links TRBV4-1 with TRBJ2-3, with 8 bases that match TRBD2. The CDR3 has 16 amino acids. Per the germline V gene, CDR1 is MGHRA and CDR2 is YSYEKL. The J segment lost 0 bases and the V segment lost 4 bases, leaving 6 bases of the junction unmatched. Here the CDR3 reads CASSLRLASSTDTQYF. The DNA of the CDR3 is TGCGCCAGCAGCCTTCGACTAGCGTCTAGCACAGATACGCAGTATTTT.

This rearrangement joins TRBV5-6 to TRBJ1-3; no clear D gene. The germline V gene encodes CDR1 SGHDT and CDR2 YYEEEE. This CDR3 region has 15 residues. V was shortened by 4 bases and J by 0 bases, with 11 bases between the two germline ends. CDR3 in amino acids: CASSTASLSGNTIYF. The DNA for the CDR3 is TGTGCCAGCAGCACCGCGAGCCTCTCTGGAAACACCATATATTTT.

The chain combines TRBV5-1 with TRBJ2-2; 10 bases align to TRBD2. Trimming cost V 4 bases and J 1 base; bases outside gene matches: 7. Germline V lookup: CDR1 SGHRS, CDR2 YFSETQ. The CDR3 consists of 17 residues. The CDR3 coding sequence is TGCGCCAGCAGCCCGGCGAGGACTAGCGGGAACACCGGGGAGCTGTTTTTT. As protein: CASSPARTSGNTGELFF. Full variable domain (missing parts from reference TRBV5-1 and TRBJ2-2): KAGVTQTPRYLIKTRGQQVTLSCSPISGHRSVSWYQQTPGQGLQFLFEYFSETQRNKGNFPGRFSGRQFSNSRSEMNVSTLELGDSALYLCASSPARTSGNTGELFFGEGSRLTVL.

The chain uses TRBV27 and TRBJ2-7, with TRBD2 as a possible D gene (6 bases). Germline CDR1 MNHEY, CDR2 SMNVEV (reference sequence). V was clipped by 3 bases and J by 2 bases, with 17 bases between them. The CDR3 is made up of 16 amino acids. In nucleotides, the CDR3 is TGTGCCAGCAGTTTCACACTAGCCTATGGGCCCTACGAGCAGTACTTC. This gives the protein CASSFTLAYGPYEQYF.

This clone has only one observation. The V and J genes are TRBV7-9 and TRBJ1-1; 10 nucleotides agree with TRBD1. The junction had 6 bases not matched to a gene; V was cut back by 5 bases and J by 0 bases. Germline CDR1 reads SEHNR; CDR2 reads FQNEAQ (reference sequence). The CDR3 is 16 amino acids. CDR3 nucleotide sequence: TGTGCCAGCAGCCCCCGGGACAGGGGCATGAACACTGAAGCTTTCTTT. Amino acid sequence: CASSPRDRGMNTEAFF.

This clone has only one observation. V gene TRBV30 combines with J gene TRBJ1-4; weak D call: TRBD1 (5 bases). CDR3 size: 15 residues. Between the trimmed V and J ends, which lost 3 bases and 7 bases, there was a span of 18 bases. CDR1 and CDR2 from the germline V gene are GTSNPN and SVGIG (reference sequence). Written as DNA, the CDR3 is TGTGCCTGGAGCCAAGGACACTCCGGCGGTGAAAAACTGTTTTTT. This translates into CAWSQGHSGGEKLFF.

This sequence joins TRBV9 and TRBJ2-3; tentative D call: TRBD2 (5 bases). Per the germline V gene, CDR1 is SGDLS and CDR2 is YYNGEE. Trimming took off 1 base at V and 5 bases at J, with 11 bases between the two ends. The CDR3 is made up of 14 amino acids. The CDR3, as DNA: TGTGCCAGCAGCGTAACCACAGAGGGAGATACGCAGTATTTT. Residues: CASSVTTEGDTQYF.

In this sample, this clone turned up a few times. This chain links TRBV28 with TRBJ2-7; 8 nucleotides line up with TRBD1. Germline lookup yields CDR1 MDHEN and CDR2 SYDVKM. CDR3 length: 12 amino acids. V was clipped by 5 bases and J by 6 bases; unmatched bases: 3. The CDR3 DNA sequence: TGTGCCAGCAGTAGACAGGGGCTCGAGCAGTACTTC. Translating gives CASSRQGLEQYF.

The chain joins TRBV19 to TRBJ2-2; 13 bases align to TRBD2. The trim removed 3 bases at V and 8 bases at J, leaving 3 bases unmatched. This CDR3 is 15 amino acids long. Germline V gene data show CDR1 as LNHDA and CDR2 as SQIVND (reference sequence). This chain's CDR3 is CASSIGLAGDGELFF. In nucleotides, the CDR3 is TGTGCCAGTAGTATCGGACTAGCGGGAGATGGGGAGCTGTTTTTT.

The rearrangement uses TRBV7-9 and TRBJ2-7, with TRBD1 matching over 10 bases. The V and J ends lost 1 base and 4 bases, in that order; junction bases with no gene match: 4. CDR3 size: 15 residues. From germline, CDR1 is SEHNR and CDR2 FQNEAQ (reference sequence). The CDR3 coding sequence is TGTGCCAGCAGCTTAGGAGACAGGGGGCTGTACGAGCAGTACTTC. Translating it yields CASSLGDRGLYEQYF. Full variable domain (remainder filled in from reference TRBV7-9 and TRBJ2-7): DTGVSQNPRHKITKRGQNVTFRCDPISEHNRLYWYRQTLGQGPEFLTYFQNEAQLEKSRLLSDRFSAERPKGSFSTLEIQRTEQGDSAMYLCASSLGDRGLYEQYFGPGTRLTVT.

This clone has ten or more counts. V is TRBV6-5 and J is TRBJ2-1; TRBD1 matches 10 bases. The CDR3 covers 16 residues. V trimming: 0 bases; J trimming: 6 bases; junction bases outside the gene matches: 5. Germline V gene lookup returns CDR1 MNHEY and CDR2 SVGAGI. The chain's CDR3 is CASSYSTGGRRNEQFF. CDR3 bases: TGTGCCAGCAGTTACTCGACAGGGGGCAGGCGCAATGAGCAGTTCTTC.